The 8 T cell receptor beta chains below come from one sample, sequenced in a study of shared clonotypes between healthy human individuals. Sequenced by immunoSEQ multiplex PCR; TCRdb stores in-frame clones only, minus some. The sample has hundreds of thousands of clones; around 73% are singletons. The sequenced sample was memory CD4+ T cells sorted from blood. Sample subset: CD45RA-negative fraction. These receptors all come from a woman aged 30 to 39 in good health.

This clone was observed a single time. The chain combines TRBV5-1 with TRBJ2-2; TRBD2 aligns across 12 bases. This CDR3 is 16 amino acids long. V lost 7 bases and J lost 2; bases outside the gene matches: 6. Looked up from germline, CDR1 is SGHRS and CDR2 is YFSETQ. For the CDR3, the DNA is TGCGCCAGCGGGAGGACTAGCGGGACTAACACCGGGGAGCTGTTTTTT. As protein: CASGRTSGTNTGELFF.

This clone was detected a few times. One base away lies a much larger clone, so this may be a sequencing read error. Other DNA sequences in this sample translate to the same CDR3. This chain uses TRBV5-1 with TRBJ2-1; 7 nucleotides agree with TRBD2. Germline V CDR1 and CDR2: SGHRS, YFSETQ. The CDR3 length is 15 residues. The junction had 5 bases not matched to a gene; V was cut back by 1 base and J by 4 bases. CDR3 region: CASSLSSGSYNEQFF. The CDR3 coding sequence is TGCGCCAGCAGCTTGTCTAGCGGCTCTTACAATGAGCAGTTCTTC.

This clone was detected once. The genes are TRBV14 and TRBJ1-6; 8 bases are shared with TRBD1. V trimming: 4 bases; J trimming: 6 bases; junction bases outside the gene matches: 8. The CDR3 is made up of 16 amino acids. Per the germline V gene, CDR1 is SGHDN and CDR2 is FVKESK. The CDR3 here is CASSPDRGLGNSPLHF. Here the CDR3 DNA reads TGTGCCAGCAGCCCCGACAGGGGACTGGGTAATTCACCCCTCCACTTT.

This clone has a single count. The chain carries TRBV7-8 and TRBJ1-2; D uncertain. Germline values: CDR1 SGHVS, CDR2 FQNEAQ. Trimming left V 5 bases short and J 0 bases short, with 13 bases between. CDR3 length: 15 amino acids. The CDR3 reads CASSRVVESNYGYTF. Here the CDR3 DNA reads TGTGCCAGCAGCAGAGTGGTAGAATCTAACTATGGCTACACCTTC.

This chain joins TRBV5-1 and TRBJ2-1, with unresolved D. The CDR3 runs to 13 residues. Germline loops: CDR1 SGHRS, CDR2 YFSETQ. V was pared by 1 base and J by 5 bases, with 7 bases between. The CDR3 is CASSLQTHNEQFF. CDR3 DNA: TGCGCCAGCAGCTTGCAGACTCACAATGAGCAGTTCTTC.

This clone turned up a few times. V and J are TRBV6-1 and TRBJ2-5; no clear D gene. Germline V CDR1 and CDR2: MNHNS, SASEGT. Trimming took 6 bases from V and 3 from J, leaving 11 bases between them. There are 13 residues in the CDR3. The CDR3 here is CASRLWVEETQYF. The CDR3 DNA is TGTGCCAGCAGACTATGGGTAGAAGAGACCCAGTACTTC.

The chain combines TRBV25-1 with TRBJ1-3; 8 bases match TRBD1. This CDR3 spans 17 amino acids. V gave up 6 bases and J gave up 0 bases; unmatched junction bases: 10. Germline CDR1 and CDR2: MGHDK and SYGVNS. The CDR3 reads CASSTGTGRHSGNTIYF. Written as DNA, the CDR3 is TGTGCCAGCAGCACAGGGACAGGAAGGCACTCTGGAAACACCATATATTTT.

This chain links TRBV9 with TRBJ2-7, with 8 bases that match TRBD2. CDR1 is SGDLS and CDR2 is YYNGEE in the germline V gene. V dropped 0 bases and J dropped 4; count of bases not matched to a gene: 18. The CDR3 contains 19 residues. The CDR3 reads CASSVGLIGSGVTSYEQYF. For the CDR3, the DNA is TGTGCCAGCAGCGTAGGGCTAATTGGTAGCGGGGTTACTTCTTACGAGCAGTACTTC. The full variable domain, rest sourced from reference TRBV9 and TRBJ2-7, is DSGVTQTPKHLITATGQRVTLRCSPRSGDLSVYWYQQSLDQGLQFLIQYYNGEERAKGNILERFSAQQFPDLHSELNLSSLELGDSALYFCASSVGLIGSGVTSYEQYFGPGTRLTVT.